This section outlines one TCR beta chain sequence together with its context. The data were obtained in a study of blood T cell repertoires in COVID-19. Germline CDR1 is SGHVS and CDR2 is FQNEAQ. The J segment lost 0 bases and the V segment lost 5 bases, leaving 7 bases of the junction unmatched. This CDR3 contains 16 residues. Sequencing used immunoSEQ multiplex PCR; TCRdb keeps in-frame clones, though not all of them. The repertoire consists of around 220,000 clones, with 88% occurring once and the leading ten covering roughly 15%. V usage is TRBV7-8 and J usage is TRBJ1-5; 7 bases line up with TRBD1. This sequence originates from a woman aged 50 to 60 with acute COVID-19. Material for sequencing was PBMCs or T cells enriched from blood (not recorded which). The CDR3 sequence is CASSPDRDISNQPQHF. The CDR3 DNA follows: TGTGCCAGCAGCCCCGACAGGGATATTAGCAATCAGCCCCAGCATTTT.